This TCR beta chain was sequenced in a study of response to subunit inactivated influenza vaccine. Study-wide results and limits: The authors suggested that every seasonal influenza vaccination recruits few new T cells.

Looked up from germline, CDR1 is SGHTA and CDR2 is FQGNSA. The V end was cut by 3 bases, the J end by 7 bases, with 7 bases between. The length of the CDR3 is 12 residues. In this sample, this clonotype turned up many times. Its specificity is not known. TCRdb used MiXCR to reprocess the RT-PCR reads, holding one entry per CDR3 protein. The sample includes roughly 700,000 distinct CDR3 sequences, about 15% of them seen just once. The chain couples TRBV7-2 to TRBJ2-1; no clear D gene. The source was PBMCs from blood, collected around two weeks before vaccination. This TCR came from a man aged 45 to 65 who received an inactivated influenza vaccine. The CDR3 nucleotides are TGTGCCAGCAGCTTTTCCGTAAATGAGCAGTTCTTC. Translating gives CASSFSVNEQFF. Together with reference TRBV7-2 and TRBJ2-1, the CDR3 gives the full variable domain: GAGVSQSPSNKVTEKGKDVELRCDPISGHTALYWYRQSLGQGLEFLIYFQGNSAPDKSGLPSDRFSAERTGGSVSTLTIQRTQQEDSAVYLCASSFSVNEQFFGPGTRLTVL.